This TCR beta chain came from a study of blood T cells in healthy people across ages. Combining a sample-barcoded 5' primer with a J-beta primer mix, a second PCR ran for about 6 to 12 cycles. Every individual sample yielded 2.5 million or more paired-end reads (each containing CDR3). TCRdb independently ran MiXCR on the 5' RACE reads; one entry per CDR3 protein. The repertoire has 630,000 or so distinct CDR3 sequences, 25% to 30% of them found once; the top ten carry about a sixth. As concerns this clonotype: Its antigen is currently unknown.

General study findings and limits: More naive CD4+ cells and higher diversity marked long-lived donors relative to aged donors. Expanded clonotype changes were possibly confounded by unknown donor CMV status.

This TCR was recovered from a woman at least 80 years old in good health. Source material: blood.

CDR3 in DNA: TGTGCCAGCAGTTACGGAGCCAGGGGTAGCAATCAGCCCCAGCATTTT. Its protein product is CASSYGARGSNQPQHF. The chain carries TRBV6-5 and TRBJ1-5; maybe TRBD1 (6 bases). In germline, CDR1 is MNHEY, CDR2 SVGAGI. V lost 2 bases and J lost 0, with 11 bases in between. The CDR3 is made up of 16 amino acids.